What follows are 7 T cell receptor beta chains derived from one specimen sequenced in a study of CD8 T cells in Susac syndrome. RNA in amounts of roughly 0.5 to 1 ug was reverse transcribed with random hexamers. TCRdb fed the immunoSEQ multiplex PCR reads into MiXCR, producing one record per CDR3 protein. The table has about 49,000 distinct CDR3 sequences, roughly 93% seen once. The sequenced material came from CD8+ T cells from PBMCs. The receptors were gathered from a human donor in good health.

The chain recombines TRBV14 with TRBJ1-3; unclear D gene. The CDR3 contains 17 residues. The germline V gene encodes CDR1 SGHDN and CDR2 FVKESK. The V and J ends lost 0 bases and 0 bases respectively, with 12 bases between them. The CDR3 DNA sequence: TGTGCCAGCAGCCAAGAGGGAGGTTGGTTCTCTGGAAACACCATATATTTT. The encoded protein is CASSQEGGWFSGNTIYF.

The rearrangement links TRBV10-2 to TRBJ2-3; D uncertain. The CDR3 totals 11 residues. Germline-derived CDR1 and CDR2 are WSHSY and SAAADI. Trimming left V 5 bases short and J 2 bases short, with 2 bases between. The CDR3 is CASSNTDTQYF. The CDR3 DNA is TGCGCCAGCAGTAACACAGATACGCAGTATTTT.

This clonotype has more than one count but fewer than ten. The CDR3 reads CAISEGGYEQYF. DNA for the CDR3: TGTGCCATCAGTGAAGGTGGATACGAGCAGTACTTC. The V gene is TRBV10-3, the J gene TRBJ2-7; D gene uncertain. Trimming left V 3 bases short and J 4 bases short, with 7 bases between. The CDR3 loop spans 12 amino acids. CDR1 is ENHRY and CDR2 is SYGVKD in the germline V gene.

The CDR3 is CASSFGQGNQETQYF. CDR3 bases: TGTGCCAGCAGCTTCGGACAGGGAAACCAAGAGACCCAGTACTTC. The V and J genes are TRBV6-5 and TRBJ2-5; TRBD1 aligns across 8 bases. Germline V gene sequence: CDR1 MNHEY, CDR2 SVGAGI. This CDR3 is built from 15 residues. The J segment lost 0 bases and the V segment lost 6 bases, leaving 6 bases of the junction unmatched.

The chain is built from TRBV6-2 or TRBV6-3 and TRBJ2-1; D remains ambiguous. In germline, CDR1 is MNHEY, CDR2 SVGEGT. The CDR3 runs 14 residues. The V and J ends lost 0 bases and 8 bases respectively, with 11 bases between them. CDR3 amino acids: CASSYSRAIDEQFF. The CDR3, as DNA: TGTGCCAGCAGTTACTCGAGAGCGATCGATGAGCAGTTCTTC.

As DNA, the CDR3 is TGTGCCAGCAGTCACGGCAGCCCTTATGAAAACGAGCAGTACTTC. It encodes CASSHGSPYENEQYF. The J gene is TRBJ2-7, the V gene TRBV28; D is ambiguous. With 5 bases removed from V and 5 bases from J, the gap between germline ends came to 19 bases. The CDR3 totals 15 residues. The germline V gene encodes CDR1 MDHEN and CDR2 SYDVKM.

The chain employs TRBV13 and TRBJ2-1; possibly TRBD2 for D (6 bases). This CDR3 contains 16 residues. Deletions cut 5 bases from V and 2 bases from J, with 16 bases between. Germline assignment: CDR1 PRHDT and CDR2 FYEKMQ (reference sequence). CDR3 sequence (DNA): TGTGCCAGCAGCCCCTTACCGGGAGCACCCTACAATGAGCAGTTCTTC. Its protein is CASSPLPGAPYNEQFF.